Following are 22 T cell receptor beta chains from one sample sequenced in a study of control samples from healthy donors and cancer patients. Clones were sequenced by immunoSEQ multiplex PCR, and TCRdb holds only the in-frame ones, with some missing. The sample includes 99,000 or so clones, roughly 86% of them seen just once. The source material was blood. Receptor source: a man aged 55-75 years in good health.

The CDR3 sequence is CASSIPSGQYNEQFF. CDR3 in DNA: TGTGCCAGTAGTATCCCTAGCGGCCAATACAATGAGCAGTTCTTC. The chain links TRBV19 to TRBJ2-1; TRBD2 matches at 7 bases. This CDR3 region has 15 residues. V trimming: 3 bases; J trimming: 4 bases; junction bases outside the gene matches: 6. Germline CDR1 and CDR2: LNHDA and SQIVND (reference sequence).

This clone was observed a handful of times. Here the CDR3 reads CASSQAGENSPLHF. The DNA of the CDR3 is TGTGCCAGCAGCCAGGCAGGAGAGAATTCACCCCTCCACTTT. V is TRBV4-2 and J is TRBJ1-6; no clear D gene. This CDR3 comprises 14 residues. V was trimmed by 3 bases and J by 7 bases, leaving 10 bases between them. Germline-derived CDR1 and CDR2 are LGHNA and YNFKEQ.

The rearrangement joins TRBV3-1 (or the pseudogene TRBV3-2) to TRBJ2-5; D remains ambiguous. From germline, CDR1 is LGHDT and CDR2 YNNKEL (reference sequence). This CDR3 is built from 16 residues. Trimming took off 2 bases at V and 4 bases at J, with 17 bases between the two ends. The CDR3 coding sequence is TGTGCCAGCAGCCAATTCTTGGGCTCCGTCGTAGAGACCCAGTACTTC. Translation gives CASSQFLGSVVETQYF.

The J gene is TRBJ2-5, the V gene TRBV14; D remains ambiguous. Trimming left V 1 base short and J 6 bases short, with 12 bases between. Germline-derived CDR1 and CDR2 are SGHDN and FVKESK. The CDR3 consists of 14 residues. For the CDR3, the DNA is TGTGCCAGCAGCCAAGCCGATAGCATGCAGACCCAGTACTTC. It translates to CASSQADSMQTQYF. The variable domain in full, with the rest retrieved from reference TRBV14 and TRBJ2-5, is EAGVTQFPSHSVIEKGQTVTLRCDPISGHDNLYWYRRVMGKEIKFLLHFVKESKQDESGMPNNRFLAERTGGTYSTLKVQPAELEDSGVYFCASSQADSMQTQYFGPGTRLLVL.

This clone was found once. The rearrangement links TRBV5-1 to TRBJ2-1; 9 bases fit TRBD2. The V and J ends lost 1 base and 6 bases, in that order; junction bases with no gene match: 17. The CDR3 has 19 residues. Germline loops: CDR1 SGHRS, CDR2 YFSETQ. This CDR3 is CASSLIGSWGGGVANEQFF. The CDR3 nucleotides are TGCGCCAGCAGCTTGATTGGGAGCTGGGGCGGGGGGGTCGCCAATGAGCAGTTCTTC.

Here the CDR3 DNA reads TGTGCCAGTAGTACAGAGGCCCTTAGGGGGAGCTCCTATAATTCACCCCTCCACTTT. This sequence encodes CASSTEALRGSSYNSPLHF. V is TRBV19 and J is TRBJ1-6, with D perhaps matching TRBD1 (6 bases). The CDR3 runs to 19 residues. Trimming pared 4 bases from V and 0 bases from J, leaving 19 bases between. The germline V gene has CDR1 LNHDA and CDR2 SQIVND (reference sequence).

The CDR3 here is CASSLGTRAYQETQYF. As DNA, the CDR3 is TGTGCCAGCAGCTTAGGGACAAGGGCGTACCAAGAGACCCAGTACTTC. The chain uses TRBV11-3 and TRBJ2-5; a weak D match, TRBD1 (5 bases). Trimming pared 1 base from V and 0 bases from J, leaving 12 bases between. Germline values: CDR1 SGHNT, CDR2 YENEEA. This CDR3 spans 16 amino acids. The entire variable domain, with the rest obtained from reference TRBV11-3 and TRBJ2-5, is as follows: EAGVVQSPRYKIIEKKQPVAFWCNPISGHNTLYWYLQNLGQGPELLIRYENEEAVDDSQLPKDRFSAERLKGVDSTLKIQPAELGDSAVYLCASSLGTRAYQETQYFGPGTRLLVL.

This chain uses TRBV23-1 with TRBJ2-7, with D possibly being TRBD2 (5 bases). TRBV23-1 is flagged as an ORF with uncertain function. The CDR3 is 15 residues long. V lost 4 bases, J lost 5 bases, and 18 bases lay in between. The CDR3 nucleotides read TGCGCCAGCAGTCCTTGGACGGCGGGTGCGGACGAGCAGTACTTC. Translating gives CASSPWTAGADEQYF.

This clone showed up just a few times. The chain employs TRBV6-5 and TRBJ1-4, with 9 bases matching TRBD1. Germline assignment: CDR1 MNHEY and CDR2 SVGAGI. Trimming took 2 bases from V and 8 from J; bases not matched to a gene: 6. The CDR3 length is 15 residues. CDR3: CASSYGGTGQEKLFF. The CDR3 region has the DNA TGTGCCAGCAGTTACGGAGGGACAGGGCAGGAAAAACTGTTTTTT.

This clone came up once. This sequence joins TRBV28 and TRBJ2-7, with TRBD1 matching over 8 bases. CDR1 MDHEN and CDR2 SYDVKM come from the germline V gene. The length of the CDR3 is 16 residues. V lost 8 bases and J lost 3; bases outside the gene matches: 15. The CDR3 loop reads CASSRGLLVGFYEQYF. CDR3 sequence (DNA): TGTGCCAGCTCCAGGGGGCTACTAGTAGGTTTCTACGAGCAGTACTTC.

A single count supports this clone. The chain links TRBV19 to TRBJ2-7; D possibly corresponds to TRBD2 (5 bases). The CDR3 is 14 amino acids. Germline V gene data show CDR1 as LNHDA and CDR2 as SQIVND (reference sequence). V lost 6 bases and J 1 base, leaving 13 bases between the germline ends. The CDR3 region is CASRLGGPSYEQYF. CDR3 bases: TGTGCCAGTAGACTAGGTGGGCCTTCCTACGAGCAGTACTTC. The entire variable domain, with the rest obtained from reference TRBV19 and TRBJ2-7, is as follows: DGGITQSPKYLFRKEGQNVTLSCEQNLNHDAMYWYRQDPGQGLRLIYYSQIVNDFQKGDIAEGYSVSREKKESFPLTVTSAQKNPTAFYLCASRLGGPSYEQYFGPGTRLTVT.

V gene TRBV5-8 combines with J gene TRBJ2-7; possible D gene TRBD1, 7 bases. V was shortened by 2 bases and J by 7 bases, with 13 bases between the two germline ends. CDR1 and CDR2 from the germline V gene are SGHTS and YDEGEE. CDR3 length equals 13 residues. The CDR3, as DNA: TGTGCCAGCAGCTTTCGGTCAGGGGGGGAGCAGTACTTC. It yields the protein CASSFRSGGEQYF.

This chain joins TRBV27 and TRBJ1-5; D remains unclear. Trimming removed 5 bases from V and 7 bases from J, with 15 bases in between. Germline V CDR1 and CDR2: MNHEY, SMNVEV (reference sequence). The CDR3 extends over 14 amino acids. The CDR3 DNA sequence: TGTGCCAGCAGTCCGCAGGTGCCACCACAGCCCCAGCATTTT. Amino acids: CASSPQVPPQPQHF.

The V call is TRBV11-3, the J call TRBJ2-2; the match to TRBD2 covers 8 bases. Germline assignment: CDR1 SGHNT and CDR2 YENEEA. V was clipped by 4 bases and J by 0 bases; unmatched bases: 10. This CDR3 is 18 amino acids long. The CDR3 nucleotides read TGTGCCAGCAGCTCTTCTCGGGGGGGCAGTCCGAACACCGGGGAGCTGTTTTTT. It yields the protein CASSSSRGGSPNTGELFF.

This clone has a handful of counts. V is TRBV4-2 and J is TRBJ2-3, with D hard to call. This CDR3 spans 16 amino acids. Between the trimmed V and J ends, which lost 0 bases and 0 bases, there was a span of 10 bases. CDR1 and CDR2 from the germline V gene are LGHNA and YNFKEQ. In nucleotides, the CDR3 is TGTGCCAGCAGCCAAGATGGCCAGGCGAGCACAGATACGCAGTATTTT. Its translation is CASSQDGQASTDTQYF.

The chain is built from TRBV28 and TRBJ1-2, with 9 positions matching TRBD1. CDR1 is MDHEN and CDR2 is SYDVKM in the germline V gene. V was pared by 5 bases and J by 5 bases, with 9 bases of the junction left unmatched. The CDR3 runs 15 residues. In DNA, the CDR3 is TGTGCCAGCAGTCCGCACAGGGGGCGCCAGTATGGCTACACCTTC. Translating gives CASSPHRGRQYGYTF.

V usage is TRBV7-6 and J usage is TRBJ1-4; weak D call: TRBD1 (5 bases). The CDR3 length is 18 residues. V lost 2 bases to trimming and J lost 4 bases, with 20 bases between them. Germline-derived CDR1 and CDR2 are SGHVS and FNYEAQ. CDR3 loop: CASSLPRGRMGLNEKLFF. DNA of the CDR3: TGTGCCAGCAGCTTACCCCGGGGCCGGATGGGACTTAATGAAAAACTGTTTTTT.

The CDR3 protein is CASSPGTGGNSPLHF. CDR3 DNA: TGTGCCAGCAGCCCAGGGACAGGGGGAAATTCACCCCTCCACTTT. The chain uses TRBV7-8 and TRBJ1-6; 11 nucleotides line up with TRBD1. The CDR3 has 15 residues. V trimming: 5 bases; J trimming: 7 bases; junction bases outside the gene matches: 4. Germline CDR1 and CDR2: SGHVS and FQNEAQ. Complete variable domain (other parts from reference TRBV7-8 and TRBJ1-6): GAGVSQSPRYKVAKRGQDVALRCDPISGHVSLFWYQQALGQGPEFLTYFQNEAQLDKSGLPSDRFFAERPEGSVSTLKIQRTQQEDSAVYLCASSPGTGGNSPLHFGNGTRLTVT.

The gene calls are TRBV3-1 (or the pseudogene TRBV3-2) and TRBJ2-3, with D tentatively TRBD1 (6 bases). Trimming took 1 base from V and 3 from J, leaving 11 bases between them. Germline V gene data show CDR1 as LGHDT and CDR2 as YNNKEL (reference sequence). CDR3 length: 15 residues. CDR3 protein: CASSQVRGWTDTQYF. DNA of the CDR3: TGTGCCAGCAGCCAAGTCAGGGGATGGACAGATACGCAGTATTTT.

The chain has TRBV11-2 and TRBJ2-7; 8 nucleotides align to TRBD1. Germline CDR1 and CDR2: SGHAT and FQNNGV. The CDR3 contains 13 residues. With 3 bases clipped from V and 3 bases from J, the junction kept 1 base outside the gene matches. The CDR3 sequence is CASSLGTGYEQYF. Here the CDR3 DNA reads TGTGCCAGCAGCTTGGGGACAGGCTACGAGCAGTACTTC.

The chain links TRBV5-6 to TRBJ2-6, with TRBD1 matching 10 bases. CDR1 is SGHDT, CDR2 YYEEEE, per germline. The length of the CDR3 is 16 residues. V gave up 3 bases and J gave up 2 bases; unmatched junction bases: 2. The CDR3 protein is CASSWDRGPGANVLTF. The DNA for the CDR3 is TGTGCCAGCAGCTGGGACAGGGGACCTGGGGCCAACGTCCTGACTTTC.

The V gene is TRBV21-1, the J gene TRBJ1-6; the table's D gene call, TRBD1, was not cross checked with the DNA. TRBV21-1 is a known pseudogene. The CDR3 is 14 amino acids. The DNA of the CDR3 is TGTGCCAGCAGCGCTCAGGTTTTCAATTCACCCCTCCACTTT. Translated: CASSAQVFNSPLHF.